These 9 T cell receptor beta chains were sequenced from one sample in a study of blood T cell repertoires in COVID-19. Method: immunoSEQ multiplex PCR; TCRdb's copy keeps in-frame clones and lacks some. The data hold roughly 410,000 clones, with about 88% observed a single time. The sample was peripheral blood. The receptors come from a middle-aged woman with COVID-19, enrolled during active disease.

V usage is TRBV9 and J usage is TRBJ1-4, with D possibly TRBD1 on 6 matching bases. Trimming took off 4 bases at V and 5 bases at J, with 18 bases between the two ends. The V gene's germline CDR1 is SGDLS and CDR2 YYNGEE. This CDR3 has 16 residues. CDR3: CASSTQPGQRNEKLFF. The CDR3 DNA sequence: TGTGCCAGCAGCACCCAGCCCGGACAGAGGAATGAAAAACTGTTTTTT.

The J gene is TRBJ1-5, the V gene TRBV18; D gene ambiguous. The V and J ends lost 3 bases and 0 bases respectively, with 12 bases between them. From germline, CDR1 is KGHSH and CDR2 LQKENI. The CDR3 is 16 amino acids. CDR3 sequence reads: CASSPFGQHSNQPQHF. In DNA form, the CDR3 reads TGTGCCAGCTCACCCTTTGGGCAGCATAGCAATCAGCCCCAGCATTTT.

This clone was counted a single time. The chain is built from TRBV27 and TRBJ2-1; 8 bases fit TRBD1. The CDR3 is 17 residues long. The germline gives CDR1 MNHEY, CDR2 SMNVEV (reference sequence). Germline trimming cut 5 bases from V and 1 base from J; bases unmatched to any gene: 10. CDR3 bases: TGTGCCAGCAGTACCCGGAGGACAGGGCGGTCCTACAATGAGCAGTTCTTC. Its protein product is CASSTRRTGRSYNEQFF.

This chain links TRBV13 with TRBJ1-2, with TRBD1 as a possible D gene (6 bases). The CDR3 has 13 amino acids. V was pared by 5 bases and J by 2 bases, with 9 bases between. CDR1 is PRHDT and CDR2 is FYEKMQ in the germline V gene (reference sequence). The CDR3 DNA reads TGTGCCAGCAGCCCTGGACAGAACTATGGCTACACCTTC. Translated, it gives CASSPGQNYGYTF.

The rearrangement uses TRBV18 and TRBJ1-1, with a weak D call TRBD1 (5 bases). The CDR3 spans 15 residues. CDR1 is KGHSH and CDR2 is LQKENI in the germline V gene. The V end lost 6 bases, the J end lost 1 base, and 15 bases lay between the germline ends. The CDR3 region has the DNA TGTGCCAGCTCCCTAGGACCACAGGAGAACACTGAAGCTTTCTTT. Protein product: CASSLGPQENTEAFF. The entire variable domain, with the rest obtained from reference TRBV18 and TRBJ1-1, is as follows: NAGVMQNPRHLVRRRGQEARLRCSPMKGHSHVYWYRQLPEEGLKFMVYLQKENIIDESGMPKERFSAEFPKEGPSILRIQQVVRGDSAAYFCASSLGPQENTEAFFGQGTRLTVV.

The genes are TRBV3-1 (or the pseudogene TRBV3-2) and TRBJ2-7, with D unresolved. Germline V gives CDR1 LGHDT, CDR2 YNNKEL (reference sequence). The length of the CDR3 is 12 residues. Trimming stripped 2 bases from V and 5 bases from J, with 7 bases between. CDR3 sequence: CASSQNKNEQYF. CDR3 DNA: TGTGCCAGCAGCCAAAACAAGAACGAGCAGTACTTC.

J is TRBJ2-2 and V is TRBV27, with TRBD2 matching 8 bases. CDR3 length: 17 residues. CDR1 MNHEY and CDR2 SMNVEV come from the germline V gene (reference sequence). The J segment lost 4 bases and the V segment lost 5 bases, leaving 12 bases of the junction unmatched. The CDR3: CASSPTTAGEGTGELFF. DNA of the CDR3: TGTGCCAGCAGTCCCACCACAGCGGGAGAGGGCACCGGGGAGCTGTTTTTT.

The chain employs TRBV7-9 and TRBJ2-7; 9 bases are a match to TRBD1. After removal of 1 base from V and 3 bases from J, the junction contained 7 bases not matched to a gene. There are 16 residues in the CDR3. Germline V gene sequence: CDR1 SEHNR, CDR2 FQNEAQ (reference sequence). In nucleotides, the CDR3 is TGTGCCAGCAGCTTAGTAGAGGGGACAGGGTTCTACGAGCAGTACTTC. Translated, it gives CASSLVEGTGFYEQYF.

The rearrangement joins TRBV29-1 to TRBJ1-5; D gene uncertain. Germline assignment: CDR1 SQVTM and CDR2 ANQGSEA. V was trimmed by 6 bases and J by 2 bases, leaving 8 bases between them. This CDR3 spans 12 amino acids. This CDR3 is CSVVEGNQPQHF. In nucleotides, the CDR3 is TGCAGCGTCGTAGAGGGCAATCAGCCCCAGCATTTT.